The rows below give T cell receptor beta chains drawn from one sample of a study of cytomegalovirus exposure and HLA in healthy donors. The repertoire was sequenced with immunoSEQ multiplex PCR; TCRdb's copy has only in-frame clones and lacks some. The data show 210,000 or so clones, about 89% seen once. Sequenced: PBMCs. These receptors all come from a woman under 30 in good health and CMV-seronegative. Each CDR3 is given with its conserved first and last residue. The D gene is left open where the match is weak. Size tells how often a clone was seen (once, few, many) or the class of an expanded clone, and some rows leave it out.

cdr3_nt | cdr3_aa | j_call | clone_size | d_call | v_call
TGTGCCAGCAGCTTAGGTTCTAGGACAGCGAACACCGGGGAGCTGTTTTTT | CASSLGSRTANTGELFF | TRBJ2-2 | NA | NA | TRBV11-3
TGTGCCAGCAGTTCCGGGGACAGTAGCAATTCACCCCTCCACTTT | CASSSGDSSNSPLHF | TRBJ1-6 | once | TRBD1 | TRBV28
TGTGCCCCGTCGAGGGTACACCAAGAGACCCAGTACTTC | CAPSRVHQETQYF | TRBJ2-5 | NA | NA | TRBV12-5
TGTGCCAGCAGCTTAGCGCGGGGTTATACTGAAGCTTTCTTT | CASSLARGYTEAFF | TRBJ1-1 | few | NA | TRBV11-3
TGTGCCAGCAGTGCAGCCGGTATCATCCCCCTCCACTTT | CASSAAGIIPLHF | TRBJ1-6 | NA | NA | TRBV6-1
TGCAGCGTTTCCCTAGCCTATCGCACAGATACGCAGTATTTT | CSVSLAYRTDTQYF | TRBJ2-3 | NA | NA | TRBV29-1
TGTGCCAGTAGTATGAGACAGGTCTATGGCTACACCTTC | CASSMRQVYGYTF | TRBJ1-2 | NA | NA | TRBV19
TGTGCCAGCAGCACGACACAGGCCTACGAGCAGTACTTC | CASSTTQAYEQYF | TRBJ2-7 | NA | NA | TRBV7-8
TGTGCCAGCAGCCCAACGGAGGGGACCTACGAGCAGTACTTC | CASSPTEGTYEQYF | TRBJ2-7 | NA | NA | TRBV9
TGTGCCAGCAGTTACCTAGGTTCTGGTCAGCCCCAGCATTTT | CASSYLGSGQPQHF | TRBJ1-5 | NA | NA | TRBV6-6
TGTGCCAGCAGCTTAGAGGGTTGGCGGGAGACTAGCACAGATACGCAGTATTTT | CASSLEGWRETSTDTQYF | TRBJ2-3 | NA | TRBD2 | TRBV7-2
TGTGCCAGCAGTTCCCAGCGGGAGCCGTTCTACGAGCAGTACTTC | CASSSQREPFYEQYF | TRBJ2-7 | NA | TRBD2 | TRBV6-1
TGTGCCAGCAGCTCCTCCGGACTAGCGGGAGGGGCCTACAATGAGCAGTTCTTC | CASSSSGLAGGAYNEQFF | TRBJ2-1 | NA | TRBD2 | TRBV7-9
TGCGCCAGCAGCTTCGGTCGGGGGGGCCGAGAGACCCAGTACTTC | CASSFGRGGRETQYF | TRBJ2-5 | NA | TRBD2 | TRBV5-1
TGTGCCAGTAGTATAGGTCAGCGGGGGGCCCAGTACTTC | CASSIGQRGAQYF | TRBJ2-5 | NA | TRBD2 | TRBV19
TGTGCCACTAAAGCGGGAAGAGACGAGCAGTACTTC | CATKAGRDEQYF | TRBJ2-7 | NA | TRBD2 | TRBV15
TGTGCCAGCAGCTTTGATAACAGGGTCTATGGCTACACCTTC | CASSFDNRVYGYTF | TRBJ1-2 | NA | NA | TRBV5-8
TGTGCCAGCAGTTACTCACAGGGGGTCACTGAAGCTTTCTTT | CASSYSQGVTEAFF | TRBJ1-1 | once | TRBD1 | TRBV6-5
TGTGCCAGCAGCCCCTTCGACGAGCAGTACTTC | CASSPFDEQYF | TRBJ2-7 | NA | NA | TRBV7-9
TGTGCCAGCAGCTCGTTGACTAGCGCCTACAATGAGCAGTTCTTC | CASSSLTSAYNEQFF | TRBJ2-1 | once | TRBD2 | TRBV7-9
TGTGCCAGAAGCTTGGGAGAACCTAGAAAGATGTATGAGCAGTTCTTC | CARSLGEPRKMYEQFF | TRBJ2-1 | NA | NA | TRBV5-3
TGCGCCAGCAGCCCCGGTGAAGCGGGAGTTGGGACCTACGAGCAGTACTTC | CASSPGEAGVGTYEQYF | TRBJ2-7 | NA | TRBD2 | TRBV5-1